This T cell receptor (beta chain) was profiled in a study of T-cell memory formation after mild COVID-19. Study as a whole: Largely donor-specific TCR clusters were found. Study findings and constraints: The study found balanced CD4/CD8 in clones contracting day 15 to 85 and a CD4+ lean in later expanders. The study detected some responding clones in pre-infection memory, suggesting cross-reactive memory joined. CD4+ contracting clones were mainly CM and EM; CD8+ ones, EMRA.

Deletions cut 0 bases from V and 4 bases from J, with 10 bases between. The CDR3 is made up of 14 amino acids. Per the germline V gene, CDR1 is MNHEY and CDR2 is SVGAGI. This clonotype turned up a few times. Its antigen is not identified. TCRdb analysed the 5' RACE reads with MiXCR anew, one entry per CDR3 protein. Among about 320,000 distinct CDR3 sequences, approximately 14% were seen once, and the ten largest hold over 20%. This TCR was recovered from a man between 18 and 35 years old who had mild COVID-19 (a few samples of this study predate the infection). Cell type and time point are not known. Sequences were obtained from PBMCs or a T cell subset sorted from them (not recorded which). V and J are TRBV6-5 and TRBJ2-7; D unclear. CDR3 protein: CASSYSNKGYEQYF. CDR3 DNA sequence: TGTGCCAGCAGTTACTCGAATAAAGGGTACGAGCAGTACTTC.